The 22 T cell receptor beta chains below were found in one sample sequenced in a study of CD8 T cells in ankylosing spondylitis. TCRdb processed the 5' RACE reads anew with MiXCR; each CDR3 protein has one entry. The sample has around 250,000 distinct CDR3 sequences, approximately 12% seen once. The sample consisted of blood, either unsorted or a sorted T cell fraction (not recorded which). The receptors shown here come from a male donor with ankylosing spondylitis or in good health (not recorded which).

This clonotype has just a few counts. The chain links TRBV20-1 to TRBJ2-5; D may be TRBD1 (6 bases). Trimming took off 5 bases at V and 3 bases at J, with 16 bases between the two ends. The CDR3 is 14 residues long. Germline V gene sequence: CDR1 DFQATT, CDR2 SNEGSKA (reference sequence). The CDR3 protein is CSAYTGMAKETQYF. CDR3 sequence (DNA): TGCAGTGCTTATACAGGGATGGCTAAAGAGACCCAGTACTTC.

This clonotype was counted many times. The chain carries TRBV7-6 and TRBJ1-5; maybe TRBD1 (5 bases). CDR3 length: 14 amino acids. The germline CDR1 and CDR2 sequences are SGHVS and FNYEAQ. V lost 1 base and J 6 bases, leaving 10 bases between the germline ends. The CDR3 coding sequence is TGTGCCAGCAGCTTAGGGGCAGGGCTTCAGCCCCAGCATTTT. Residues: CASSLGAGLQPQHF.

V is TRBV5-1 and J is TRBJ1-1; tentative D call: TRBD1 (6 bases). This CDR3 is 18 amino acids long. Trimming removed 0 bases from V and 6 bases from J, with 24 bases in between. Germline loops: CDR1 SGHRS, CDR2 YFSETQ. The CDR3 nucleotides are TGCGCCAGCAGCTTGGTGGGGGGCGCTGGTTACGTAAATCCTGAAGCTTTCTTT. Its translation is CASSLVGGAGYVNPEAFF.

This clonotype appeared a few times. The rearrangement links TRBV6-6 to TRBJ1-5; D is undetermined. Germline CDR1 is MNHNY and CDR2 is SVGAGI (reference sequence). Trimming left V 7 bases short and J 6 bases short, with 13 bases between. This CDR3 region has 13 residues. DNA of the CDR3: TGTGCCAGCACCCCTCGTTTAGGTCAGCCCCAGCATTTT. Translated: CASTPRLGQPQHF.

This clonotype was counted ten times or more. CDR3 residues: CSARVRPREGYNEQFF. CDR3 bases: TGCAGTGCTAGAGTCCGGCCCCGGGAGGGGTACAATGAGCAGTTCTTC. The rearrangement joins TRBV20-1 to TRBJ2-1; 8 bases match TRBD2. There are 16 residues in the CDR3. V gave up 1 base and J gave up 4 bases; unmatched junction bases: 9. Germline-derived CDR1 and CDR2 are DFQATT and SNEGSKA (reference sequence).

This chain links TRBV9 with TRBJ2-5, with D possibly matching TRBD1 (5 bases). V was trimmed by 3 bases and J by 5 bases, leaving 23 bases between them. Germline V lookup: CDR1 SGDLS, CDR2 YYNGEE. CDR3 length: 17 amino acids. The CDR3 here is CASSAMEGALSWETQYF. In DNA, the CDR3 is TGTGCCAGCAGCGCGATGGAAGGGGCGCTTTCATGGGAGACCCAGTACTTC.

This clonotype was recorded many times. The chain has TRBV7-3 and TRBJ2-1, with TRBD1 as a possible D gene (6 bases). With 5 bases removed from V and 4 bases from J, the gap between germline ends came to 21 bases. The CDR3 loop spans 17 amino acids. In germline, CDR1 is SGHTA, CDR2 FQGTGA. For the CDR3, the DNA is TGTGCCAGCAGCACAGTCACCGGGACACCCCCATACAATGAGCAGTTCTTC. This codes for CASSTVTGTPPYNEQFF.

This chain uses TRBV29-1 with TRBJ1-2, with D hard to call. The CDR3 loop spans 13 amino acids. Germline loops: CDR1 SQVTM, CDR2 ANQGSEA. The ends were cut back, 4 bases at V and 7 bases at J, with 16 bases in the middle. DNA of the CDR3: TGCAGCGTTGCGGGCCAGCCCTACGGTGGCTACACCTTC. Its translation: CSVAGQPYGGYTF.

This clonotype came up many times. This chain uses TRBV20-1 with TRBJ2-3, with 12 positions matching TRBD2. In germline, CDR1 is DFQATT, CDR2 SNEGSKA (reference sequence). J was trimmed by 3 bases and V by 5 bases; bases with no gene match: 3. The CDR3 loop spans 14 amino acids. CDR3 nucleotides: TGCAGTGCTCCGACTAGCGGGAGAACAGATACGCAGTATTTT. Residues: CSAPTSGRTDTQYF.

This clonotype was detected ten times or more. This chain uses TRBV5-1 with TRBJ1-1, with D possibly being TRBD1 (5 bases). Trimming took 0 bases from V and 0 from J, leaving 12 bases between them. CDR3 length: 16 residues. CDR1 and CDR2 (germline): SGHRS, YFSETQ. The CDR3 region has the DNA TGCGCCAGCAGCTTGGCTGACAGAAACATGAACACTGAAGCTTTCTTT. Translation: CASSLADRNMNTEAFF.

This clonotype was detected a few times. CDR3 sequence (DNA): TGTGCCAGCAGCTTGCCTAGCGGAGAGACCCAGTACTTC. Translating it yields CASSLPSGETQYF. The genes are TRBV5-4 and TRBJ2-5; TRBD2 matches 7 bases. The CDR3 is 13 amino acids. Germline values: CDR1 SGHNT, CDR2 YYREEE (reference sequence). J lost 4 bases, V lost 1 base, and 1 base had no gene match.

The chain joins TRBV11-2 to TRBJ2-2; maybe TRBD2 (5 bases). Germline V gives CDR1 SGHAT, CDR2 FQNNGV. V was trimmed by 1 base and J by 3 bases, leaving 12 bases between them. CDR3 length equals 16 residues. CDR3 residues: CASSLVFLADTGELFF. The DNA for the CDR3 is TGTGCCAGCAGCTTAGTTTTCCTAGCAGACACCGGGGAGCTGTTTTTT. The full variable domain, in which reference TRBV11-2 and TRBJ2-2 provide the parts outside the CDR3, is EAGVAQSPRYKIIEKRQSVAFWCNPISGHATLYWYQQILGQGPKLLIQFQNNGVVDDSQLPKDRFSAERLKGVDSTLKIQPAKLEDSAVYLCASSLVFLADTGELFFGEGSRLTVL.

This clonotype was seen ten or more times. This chain links TRBV28 with TRBJ2-7, with a tentative D call TRBD2 (5 bases). Trimming cost V 10 bases and J 6 bases, with 22 bases left between them. Germline CDR1 reads MDHEN; CDR2 reads SYDVKM. The CDR3 has 14 amino acids. The CDR3 region is CATLAAAAFREQYF. The CDR3, as DNA: TGTGCCACGCTAGCCGCGGCCGCATTTCGCGAGCAGTACTTC. Together with reference TRBV28 and TRBJ2-7, the CDR3 gives the full variable domain: DVKVTQSSRYLVKRTGEKVFLECVQDMDHENMFWYRQDPGLGLRLIYFSYDVKMKEKGDIPEGYSVSREKKERFSLILESASTNQTSMYLCATLAAAAFREQYFGPGTRLTVT.

The V gene is TRBV5-1, the J gene TRBJ2-1; D unresolved. This CDR3 is 14 amino acids long. CDR1 and CDR2 from the germline V gene are SGHRS and YFSETQ. Trimming left V 0 bases short and J 8 bases short, with 12 bases between. CDR3 amino acids: CASSLVSPTHEQFF. DNA for the CDR3: TGCGCCAGCAGCTTGGTCTCCCCGACGCATGAGCAGTTCTTC.

This clonotype has at least ten counts. This chain uses TRBV5-1 with TRBJ2-5; D gene uncertain. Germline V gene sequence: CDR1 SGHRS, CDR2 YFSETQ. Trimming left V 4 bases short and J 2 bases short, with 12 bases between. The CDR3 is 14 residues long. CDR3 sequence: CASSIGVFQETQYF. Written as DNA, the CDR3 is TGCGCCAGCAGCATTGGGGTTTTTCAAGAGACCCAGTACTTC.

In its sample, this clonotype was seen a few times. The chain carries TRBV12-3 or TRBV12-4 and TRBJ1-2, with a tentative D call TRBD1 (6 bases). The CDR3 length is 14 residues. Trimming stripped 6 bases from V and 6 bases from J, with 17 bases between. This chain's CDR3 is CASRSQQGGDGYTF. In nucleotides, the CDR3 is TGTGCCAGCAGGTCCCAACAGGGTGGGGATGGCTACACCTTC.

This clonotype was counted many times. The chain carries TRBV5-1 and TRBJ2-1, with D perhaps TRBD1 (6 bases). CDR1 SGHRS and CDR2 YFSETQ come from the germline V gene. This CDR3 is 15 amino acids long. V lost 3 bases and J lost 3, with 13 bases in between. The CDR3 DNA follows: TGCGCCAGCAGCTCAACAGGGTCCTACTACAATGAGCAGTTCTTC. It codes for CASSSTGSYYNEQFF.

This clonotype was seen ten or more times. V and J are TRBV20-1 and TRBJ2-1, with 10 bases matching TRBD2. This CDR3 has 14 residues. Germline assignment: CDR1 DFQATT and CDR2 SNEGSKA (reference sequence). The V and J ends lost 5 bases and 1 base, in that order; junction bases with no gene match: 2. The CDR3 nucleotides are TGCAGTGCTTCGACTAGCGGGTCCTACAATGAGCAGTTCTTC. Protein: CSASTSGSYNEQFF.

The chain recombines TRBV3-1 with TRBJ2-7; D gene uncertain. CDR1 and CDR2 (germline): LGHDT, YNNKEL (reference sequence). Trimming pared 3 bases from V and 2 bases from J, leaving 11 bases between. This CDR3 contains 14 residues. DNA for the CDR3: TGTGCCAGCAGCCAGGCCGGACCTGCCTACGAGCAGTACTTC. Its protein product is CASSQAGPAYEQYF.

This clonotype was detected ten times or more. This chain links TRBV20-1 with TRBJ2-6; D not resolved. CDR1 and CDR2 (germline): DFQATT, SNEGSKA (reference sequence). The V end was cut by 6 bases, the J end by 0 bases, with 6 bases between. This CDR3 region has 13 residues. The CDR3 loop is CSARPSGANVLTF. In DNA form, the CDR3 reads TGCAGTGCCAGACCCTCTGGGGCCAACGTCCTGACTTTC.

The table lists this clonotype with a few counts. Mismatch with germline at one junction end may stem from a read error. CDR3 DNA sequence: TGCTTTAACCCGGACAGGAGGGCCTACGAGCAGTACTTC. It is translated as CFNPDRRAYEQYF. J is TRBJ2-7 and V is TRBV6-8, with a tentative D call TRBD1 (7 bases). This CDR3 has 13 residues. Germline CDR1 reads MNHGY; CDR2 reads SAAAGT.

This sequence joins TRBV5-1 and TRBJ2-3; the D is unclear. Germline values: CDR1 SGHRS, CDR2 YFSETQ. V lost 1 base and J 0 bases, leaving 12 bases between the germline ends. The CDR3 has 16 residues. In DNA form, the CDR3 reads TGCGCCAGCAGCTTGTTTTCGGGTGCTAGCACAGATACGCAGTATTTT. It yields the protein CASSLFSGASTDTQYF. The full variable domain, in which reference TRBV5-1 and TRBJ2-3 provide the parts outside the CDR3, is KAGVTQTPRYLIKTRGQQVTLSCSPISGHRSVSWYQQTPGQGLQFLFEYFSETQRNKGNFPGRFSGRQFSNSRSEMNVSTLELGDSALYLCASSLFSGASTDTQYFGPGTRLTVL.